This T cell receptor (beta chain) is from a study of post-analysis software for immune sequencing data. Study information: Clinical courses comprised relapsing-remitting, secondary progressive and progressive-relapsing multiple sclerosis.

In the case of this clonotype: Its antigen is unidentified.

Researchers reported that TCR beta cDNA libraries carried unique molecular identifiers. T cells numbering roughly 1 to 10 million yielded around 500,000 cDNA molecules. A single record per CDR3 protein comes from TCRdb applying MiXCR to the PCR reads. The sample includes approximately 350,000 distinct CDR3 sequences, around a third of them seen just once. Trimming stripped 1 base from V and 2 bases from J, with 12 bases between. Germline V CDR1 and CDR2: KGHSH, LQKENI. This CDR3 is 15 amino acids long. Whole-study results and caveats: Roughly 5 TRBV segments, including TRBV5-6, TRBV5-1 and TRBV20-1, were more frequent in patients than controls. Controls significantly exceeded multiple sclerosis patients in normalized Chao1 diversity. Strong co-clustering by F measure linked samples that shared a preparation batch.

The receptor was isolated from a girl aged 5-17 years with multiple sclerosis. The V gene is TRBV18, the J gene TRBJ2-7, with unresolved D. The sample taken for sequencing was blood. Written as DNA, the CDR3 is TGTGCCAGCTCACCACGCACGAGGCAACCCTACGAGCAGTACTTC. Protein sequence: CASSPRTRQPYEQYF.